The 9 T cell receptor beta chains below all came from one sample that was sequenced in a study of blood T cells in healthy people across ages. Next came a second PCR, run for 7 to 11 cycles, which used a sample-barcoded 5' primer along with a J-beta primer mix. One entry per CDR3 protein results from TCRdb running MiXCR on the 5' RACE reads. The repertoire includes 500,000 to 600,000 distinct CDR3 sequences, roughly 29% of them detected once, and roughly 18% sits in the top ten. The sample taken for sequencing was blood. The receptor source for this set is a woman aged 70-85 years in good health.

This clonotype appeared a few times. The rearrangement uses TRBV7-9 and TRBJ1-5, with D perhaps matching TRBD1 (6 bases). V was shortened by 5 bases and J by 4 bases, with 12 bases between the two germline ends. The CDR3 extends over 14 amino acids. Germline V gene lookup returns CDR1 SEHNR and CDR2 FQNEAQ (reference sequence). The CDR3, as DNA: TGTGCCAGCAGCATACAGGGTGAAAATCAGCCCCAGCATTTT. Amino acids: CASSIQGENQPQHF.

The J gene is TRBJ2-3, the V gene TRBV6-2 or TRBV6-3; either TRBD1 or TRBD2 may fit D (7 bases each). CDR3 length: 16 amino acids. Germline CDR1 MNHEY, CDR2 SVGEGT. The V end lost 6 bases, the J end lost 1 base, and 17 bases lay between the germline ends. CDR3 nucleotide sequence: TGTGCCAGCAGCAAGAACAGGGGAGGGGGCACAGATACGCAGTATTTT. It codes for CASSKNRGGGTDTQYF.

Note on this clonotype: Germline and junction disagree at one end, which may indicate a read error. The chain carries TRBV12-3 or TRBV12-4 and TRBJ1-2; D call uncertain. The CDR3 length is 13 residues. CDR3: CASSLQQHPRSAF. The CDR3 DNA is TGTGCCAGCAGTTTGCAACAACACCCAAGGAGCGCCTTC.

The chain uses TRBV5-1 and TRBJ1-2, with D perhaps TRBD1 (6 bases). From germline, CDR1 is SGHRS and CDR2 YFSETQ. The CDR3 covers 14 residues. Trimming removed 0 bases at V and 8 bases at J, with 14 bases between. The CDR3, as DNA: TGCGCCAGCAGCTTGGGATCGGCAGGGGAGGGCTACACCTTC. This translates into CASSLGSAGEGYTF.

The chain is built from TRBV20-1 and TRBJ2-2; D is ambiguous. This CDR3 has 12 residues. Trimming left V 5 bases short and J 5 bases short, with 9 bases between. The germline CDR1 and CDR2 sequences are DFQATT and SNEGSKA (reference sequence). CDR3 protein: CSAPTITGELFF. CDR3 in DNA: TGCAGTGCTCCAACCATTACCGGGGAGCTGTTTTTT.

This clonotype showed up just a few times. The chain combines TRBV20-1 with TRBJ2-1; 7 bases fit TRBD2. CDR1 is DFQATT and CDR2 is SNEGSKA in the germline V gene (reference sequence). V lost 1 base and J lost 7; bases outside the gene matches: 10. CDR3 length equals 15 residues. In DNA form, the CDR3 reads TGCAGTGCTAGAGCGGCGAGCCCCGGGGGGAATGAGCAGTTCTTC. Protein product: CSARAASPGGNEQFF.

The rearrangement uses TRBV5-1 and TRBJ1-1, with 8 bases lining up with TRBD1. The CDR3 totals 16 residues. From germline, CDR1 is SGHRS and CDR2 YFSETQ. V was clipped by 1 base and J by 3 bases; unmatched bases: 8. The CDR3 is CASSLRQGASYTEAFF. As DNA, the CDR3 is TGCGCCAGCAGCTTGAGGCAGGGGGCGAGTTACACTGAAGCTTTCTTT.

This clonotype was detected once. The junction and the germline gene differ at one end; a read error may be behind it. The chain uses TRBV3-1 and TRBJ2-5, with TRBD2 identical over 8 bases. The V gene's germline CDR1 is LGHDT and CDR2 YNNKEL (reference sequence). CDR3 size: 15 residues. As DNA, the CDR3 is TGTGCCAGCAGCCAAGCGATAGCGGGGAGAGAGTCCCAGTACTTC. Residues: CASSQAIAGRESQYF.

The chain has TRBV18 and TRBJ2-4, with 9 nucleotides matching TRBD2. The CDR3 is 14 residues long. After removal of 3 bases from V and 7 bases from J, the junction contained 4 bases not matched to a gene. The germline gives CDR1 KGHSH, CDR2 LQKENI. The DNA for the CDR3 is TGTGCCAGCTCACCCCTCGGACTAGCGAACATTCAGTACTTC. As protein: CASSPLGLANIQYF.